This record concerns one TCR beta chain sequence. Treatment defined: roughly 20 received Ad26.COV2.S at low or high dose, single or two shots; 5 received placebo; per-sample allocation not given. Sampling was done on day 63 after the first vaccine or placebo injection. The CDR3 is 15 amino acids. Germline CDR1 reads SEHNR; CDR2 reads FQNEAQ (reference sequence). Trimming at V came to 5 bases and at J to 0 bases, leaving 3 bases not matched to a gene. The data stem from a study of Ad26.COV2.S vaccination and SARS-CoV-2 variants. TCRdb keeps only in-frame clones here, not all; method: immunoSEQ multiplex PCR. The table includes approximately 280,000 clones, around 87% detected once.

The chain links TRBV7-9 to TRBJ2-7; TRBD2 agrees at 11 bases. The specimen was peripheral blood, collected in a trial of Ad26.COV2.S vaccine versus placebo. The TCR was taken from a person aged 18-60 years who received the Ad26.COV2.S COVID-19 vaccine or a placebo. CDR3 in DNA: TGTGCCAGCAGCCGACTAGCGGGGAGCTCCTACGAGCAGTACTTC. Its translation: CASSRLAGSSYEQYF.